This T cell receptor (beta chain) was recovered during a study of T-cell memory formation after mild COVID-19. Study at large: Clustering of TCRs was largely donor specific.

TCRdb re-derived calls from the 5' RACE reads in MiXCR, one entry per CDR3 protein. The sample has 470,000 or so distinct CDR3 sequences, roughly 20% seen once. This clonotype was recorded at least ten times. The target antigen is unknown. Findings and limits, study-wide: A subset of responding clones appeared in pre-infection memory, suggesting cross-reactive memory joined.

Germline V gene lookup returns CDR1 SGHRS and CDR2 YFSETQ. V was clipped by 4 bases and J by 4 bases, with 20 bases between them. The CDR3 is 16 residues long. The sample was PBMCs or a T cell subset sorted from them (not recorded which). This sequence was found in an adult woman who had mild COVID-19 (a few samples of this study predate the infection). Cell type and time point are not known. This chain links TRBV5-1 with TRBJ2-5, with no clear D. CDR3 loop: CASSLLSDGRGETQYF. The CDR3 DNA is TGCGCCAGCAGCCTCCTCTCGGACGGGCGAGGAGAGACCCAGTACTTC.